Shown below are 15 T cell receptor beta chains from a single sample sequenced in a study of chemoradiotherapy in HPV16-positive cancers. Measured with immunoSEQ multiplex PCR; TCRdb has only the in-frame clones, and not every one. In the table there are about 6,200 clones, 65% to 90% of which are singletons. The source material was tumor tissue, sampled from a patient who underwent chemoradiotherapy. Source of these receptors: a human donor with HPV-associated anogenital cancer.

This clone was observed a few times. The CDR3 is CASRHQDRGLWYGYTF. CDR3 in DNA: TGTGCCAGCAGACACCAGGACAGGGGGCTATGGTATGGCTACACCTTC. This chain uses TRBV28 with TRBJ1-2; 11 bases line up with TRBD1. Germline assignment: CDR1 MDHEN and CDR2 SYDVKM. The CDR3 extends over 16 amino acids. V lost 6 bases, J lost 5 bases, and 11 bases stayed unmatched.

CDR3 region: CAWSGAYGYTF. CDR3 bases: TGTGCCTGGAGTGGAGCCTATGGCTACACCTTC. The chain links TRBV30 to TRBJ1-2; D gene unclear. CDR3 length equals 11 residues. Germline CDR1 reads GTSNPN; CDR2 reads SVGIG (reference sequence). With 1 base removed from V and 4 bases from J, the gap between germline ends came to 4 bases.

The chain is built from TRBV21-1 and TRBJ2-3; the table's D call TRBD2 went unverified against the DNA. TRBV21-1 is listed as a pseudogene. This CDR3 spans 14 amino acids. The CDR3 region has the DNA TGTGCCACCTGTTCCGGGGAGGGCCGGAATACGCAGTATTTT. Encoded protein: CATCSGEGRNTQYF.

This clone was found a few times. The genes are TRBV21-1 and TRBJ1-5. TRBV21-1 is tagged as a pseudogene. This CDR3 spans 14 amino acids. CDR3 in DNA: TGTGCCAGGGCCTCCCTGGACCGAAATCAGCCCCAGCATTTT. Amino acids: CARASLDRNQPQHF.

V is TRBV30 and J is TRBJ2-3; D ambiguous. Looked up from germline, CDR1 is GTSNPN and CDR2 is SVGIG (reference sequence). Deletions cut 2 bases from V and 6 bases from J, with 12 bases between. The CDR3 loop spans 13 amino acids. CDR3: CAWSSLGSDTQYF. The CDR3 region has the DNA TGTGCCTGGAGTTCGTTAGGCTCCGATACGCAGTATTTT.

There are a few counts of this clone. The CDR3 sequence is CASSIGQGNTIYF. The CDR3 nucleotides are TGTGCCAGCAGCATCGGACAGGGAAACACCATATATTTT. This chain connects TRBV11-3 to TRBJ1-3, with D maybe TRBD1 (6 bases). CDR1 is SGHNT and CDR2 is YENEEA in the germline V gene. V gave up 5 bases and J gave up 4 bases, with 9 bases separating them. This CDR3 contains 13 residues.

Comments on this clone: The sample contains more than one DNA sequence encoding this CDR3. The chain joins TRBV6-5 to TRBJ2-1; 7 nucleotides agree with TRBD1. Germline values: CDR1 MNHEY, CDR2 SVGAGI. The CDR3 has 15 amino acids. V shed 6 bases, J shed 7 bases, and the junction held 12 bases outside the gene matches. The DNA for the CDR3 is TGTGCCAGCAGAACAGATACAGGGGCGTGGAATGAGCAGTTCTTC. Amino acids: CASRTDTGAWNEQFF.

Written as DNA, the CDR3 is TGTGCCAGCAGTGACGACAGGGGGCAGTGGGATACGCAGTATTTT. Its translation is CASSDDRGQWDTQYF. The rearrangement joins TRBV25-1 to TRBJ2-3; 10 nucleotides agree with TRBD1. In germline, CDR1 is MGHDK, CDR2 SYGVNS. With 3 bases clipped from V and 6 bases from J, the junction kept 6 bases outside the gene matches. This CDR3 contains 15 residues.

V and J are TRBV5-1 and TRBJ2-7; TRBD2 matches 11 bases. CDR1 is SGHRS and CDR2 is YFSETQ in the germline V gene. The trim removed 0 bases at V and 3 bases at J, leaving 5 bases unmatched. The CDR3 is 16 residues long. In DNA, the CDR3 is TGCGCCAGCAGCTTGGAGGGTGGGACTAGCGGCTACGAGCAGTACTTC. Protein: CASSLEGGTSGYEQYF.

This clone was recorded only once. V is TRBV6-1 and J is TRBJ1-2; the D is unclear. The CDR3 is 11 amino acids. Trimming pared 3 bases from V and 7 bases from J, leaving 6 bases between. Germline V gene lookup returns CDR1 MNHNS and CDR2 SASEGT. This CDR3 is CASSESAGYTF. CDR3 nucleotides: TGTGCCAGCAGTGAGTCGGCTGGCTACACCTTC.

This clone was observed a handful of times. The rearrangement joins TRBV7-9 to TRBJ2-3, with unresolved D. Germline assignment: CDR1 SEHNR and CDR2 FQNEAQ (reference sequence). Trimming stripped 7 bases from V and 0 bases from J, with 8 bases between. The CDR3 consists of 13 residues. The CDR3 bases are TGTGCCAGCACCCCCGTAAGCACAGATACGCAGTATTTT. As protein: CASTPVSTDTQYF.

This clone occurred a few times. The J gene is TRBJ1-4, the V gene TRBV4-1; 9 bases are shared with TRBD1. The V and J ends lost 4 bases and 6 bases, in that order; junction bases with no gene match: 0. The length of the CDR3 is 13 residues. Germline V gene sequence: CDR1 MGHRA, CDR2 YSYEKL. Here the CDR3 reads CASSRDRDEKLFF. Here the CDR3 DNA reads TGCGCCAGCAGCCGGGACAGGGATGAAAAACTGTTTTTT.

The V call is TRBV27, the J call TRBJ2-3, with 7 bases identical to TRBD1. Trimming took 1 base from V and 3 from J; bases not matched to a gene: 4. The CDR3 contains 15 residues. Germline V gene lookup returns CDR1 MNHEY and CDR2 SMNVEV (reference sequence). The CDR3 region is CASSLWAGGTDTQYF. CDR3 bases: TGTGCCAGCAGTTTATGGGCAGGGGGTACAGATACGCAGTATTTT.

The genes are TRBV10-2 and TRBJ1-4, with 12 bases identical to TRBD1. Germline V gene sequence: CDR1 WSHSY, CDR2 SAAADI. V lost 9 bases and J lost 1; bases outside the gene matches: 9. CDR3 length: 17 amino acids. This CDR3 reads CASDAGTGGRTNEKLFF. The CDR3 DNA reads TGCGCCAGTGATGCCGGGACAGGGGGCAGAACTAATGAAAAACTGTTTTTT.

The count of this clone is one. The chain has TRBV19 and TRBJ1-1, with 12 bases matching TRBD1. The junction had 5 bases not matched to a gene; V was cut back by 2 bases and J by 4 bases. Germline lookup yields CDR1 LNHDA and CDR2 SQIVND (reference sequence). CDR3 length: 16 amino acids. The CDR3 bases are TGTGCCAGTAGTATACAGGGGACAGGGGGCTTCACTGAAGCTTTCTTT. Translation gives CASSIQGTGGFTEAFF.